These T cell receptor beta chains were read from a single sample in a study of T-cell reconstitution after alpha-beta-depleted transplantation in children. MiXCR was run by TCRdb on the PCR reads, yielding one entry per CDR3 protein. Of 250,000 to 300,000 distinct CDR3 sequences in the sample, over 7.5% are singletons; the top ten hold 9.1%. This sample comprised peripheral blood, obtained 360 days after TCRalphabeta/CD19-depleted stem cell transplant. The receptor source for this set is a female patient aged 2 to 10 who had a stem cell transplant for Fanconi anemia, so the T cells may come from the graft donor. CDR3s include the opening cysteine and the closing phenylalanine or tryptophan. D genes are given only for firm matches. Expanded clones get a size class; other rows say once, few or many, or leave the size out.

J gene: TRBJ2-1; V gene: TRBV27; clone size: many; D gene: TRBD1; CDR3 protein: CASSYSGTGVLGQFF; CDR3 DNA: TGTGCCAGCAGTTACTCCGGGACAGGGGTTTTGGGGCAGTTCTTC
J gene: TRBJ2-7; V gene: TRBV11-2; clone size: many; D gene: -; CDR3 protein: CASSSPVGAPYEQYF; CDR3 DNA: TGTGCCAGCAGCTCCCCGGTGGGGGCTCCCTACGAGCAGTACTTC
J gene: TRBJ2-7; V gene: TRBV28; clone size: many; D gene: TRBD2; CDR3 protein: CASSLNLAGGSYEQYF; CDR3 DNA: TGTGCCAGCAGTTTAAACCTAGCGGGGGGCTCCTACGAGCAGTACTTC
J gene: TRBJ2-2; V gene: TRBV15; clone size: few; D gene: TRBD1; CDR3 protein: CATSPWDRGKVLITGELFF; CDR3 DNA: TGTGCCACCAGCCCCTGGGACAGGGGGAAAGTCCTCATCACCGGGGAGCTGTTTTTT
J gene: TRBJ2-7; V gene: TRBV6-5; clone size: -; D gene: -; CDR3 protein: CASSYTQISEQYF; CDR3 DNA: TGTGCCAGCAGTTACACTCAGATCTCCGAGCAGTACTTC
J gene: TRBJ1-1; V gene: TRBV6-2/TRBV6-3; clone size: few; D gene: TRBD1; CDR3 protein: CASSYSQPLRLDRGNTEAFF; CDR3 DNA: TGTGCCAGCAGTTACTCACAACCACTCCGTTTGGACAGGGGGAACACTGAAGCTTTCTTT
J gene: TRBJ2-7; V gene: TRBV25-1; clone size: -; D gene: -; CDR3 protein: CASSGQGGYEQYF; CDR3 DNA: TGTGCCAGCAGTGGGCAGGGTGGTTACGAGCAGTACTTC
J gene: TRBJ2-1; V gene: TRBV7-9; clone size: many; D gene: -; CDR3 protein: CASSPHLGEQFF; CDR3 DNA: TGTGCCAGCAGCCCCCACCTCGGTGAGCAGTTCTTC
J gene: TRBJ2-7; V gene: TRBV7-9; clone size: many; D gene: -; CDR3 protein: CASSLEIVRTYEQYF; CDR3 DNA: TGTGCCAGCAGCTTAGAAATAGTCCGTACCTACGAGCAGTACTTC
J gene: TRBJ2-5; V gene: TRBV5-4; clone size: -; D gene: -; CDR3 protein: CASSLDLGRETQYF; CDR3 DNA: TGTGCCAGCAGCTTAGATTTAGGGAGGGAGACCCAGTACTTC
J gene: TRBJ1-6; V gene: TRBV11-2; clone size: few; D gene: -; CDR3 protein: CASRGRGLYSPLHF; CDR3 DNA: TGTGCCAGCAGGGGAAGGGGCCTGTATTCACCCCTCCACTTT
J gene: TRBJ1-3; V gene: TRBV12-3/TRBV12-4; clone size: many; D gene: -; CDR3 protein: CASSLGPAGAGNTIYF; CDR3 DNA: TGTGCCAGCAGTTTAGGACCCGCTGGTGCTGGAAACACCATATATTTT
J gene: TRBJ1-6; V gene: TRBV20-1; clone size: few; D gene: -; CDR3 protein: CSASQVVGSPLHF; CDR3 DNA: TGCAGTGCTTCACAGGTTGTTGGTTCACCCCTCCACTTT
J gene: TRBJ2-1; V gene: TRBV29-1; clone size: many; D gene: TRBD2; CDR3 protein: CSVWPGLAGGEQFF; CDR3 DNA: TGCAGCGTTTGGCCGGGACTAGCGGGAGGGGAGCAGTTCTTC
J gene: TRBJ2-1; V gene: TRBV27; clone size: -; D gene: TRBD1; CDR3 protein: CASSSPVGRPQGAAYNEQFF; CDR3 DNA: TGTGCCAGCAGTTCTCCTGTAGGCCGACCCCAGGGGGCCGCCTACAATGAGCAGTTCTTC